Below, 11 T cell receptor beta chains from the same sample are listed, as sequenced in a study of CD8+CD57+ T cells in acquired aplastic anemia. Genomic DNA provided the template from which TCR beta VDJ and CDR3 profiles were obtained. TCRdb itself ran the reads through MiXCR, one entry per CDR3 protein. The sample has around 200,000 distinct CDR3 sequences; under 65% are singletons. The sample was sorted CD4+, CD8+, or CD8+CD57+ T cells (not recorded which) from PBMCs. Receptor source: a human donor in good health.

This clonotype occurred once. At one end the junction does not follow the germline gene, possibly because of a read error. The J gene is TRBJ2-1, the V gene TRBV7-2; 9 bases map to TRBD2. The CDR3 extends over 14 amino acids. Germline V gene sequence: CDR1 SGHTA, CDR2 FQGNSA. The CDR3 loop reads CASSLSGRNDEQSF. In DNA, the CDR3 is TGTGCCAGCAGCTTAAGCGGGAGGAACGATGAGCAGTCCTTC.

The chain is built from TRBV3-1 and TRBJ2-5, with 11 nucleotides matching TRBD2. J was trimmed by 4 bases and V by 4 bases; bases with no gene match: 5. This CDR3 contains 15 residues. Germline V CDR1 and CDR2: LGHDT, YNNKEL (reference sequence). Written as DNA, the CDR3 is TGTGCCAGCAGCCCGTTAGCGGGAGGGGGAGAGACCCAGTACTTC. As protein: CASSPLAGGGETQYF.

This rearrangement joins TRBV10-2 to TRBJ1-2; no definite D call. Germline-derived CDR1 and CDR2 are WSHSY and SAAADI. V was clipped by 4 bases and J by 1 base, with 10 bases between them. The CDR3 covers 14 residues. The CDR3 protein is CASSVTAFNYGYTF. The CDR3 DNA reads TGCGCCAGCAGTGTGACCGCTTTTAACTATGGCTACACCTTC.

This clonotype came up many times. The chain carries TRBV9 and TRBJ2-3; D may be TRBD1 (6 bases). CDR3 length: 15 residues. Trimming stripped 0 bases from V and 2 bases from J, with 10 bases between. From germline, CDR1 is SGDLS and CDR2 YYNGEE. DNA of the CDR3: TGTGCCAGCAGCGTAGCAGGGGTGGACACAGATACGCAGTATTTT. Its protein product is CASSVAGVDTDTQYF.

As for this clonotype: A much larger clone sits a single nucleotide away, making a read error possible. V is TRBV6-5 and J is TRBJ2-1; D not resolved. CDR1 is MNHEY and CDR2 is SVGAGI in the germline V gene. This CDR3 region has 11 residues. V was clipped by 3 bases and J by 9 bases, with 6 bases between them. The CDR3, as DNA: TGTGCCAGCAGTTATATGGGTGAGCAGTTCTTC. The encoded protein is CASSYMGEQFF.

This clonotype was counted ten times or more. V and J are TRBV2 and TRBJ2-1; D possibly corresponds to TRBD2 (6 bases). The CDR3 length is 12 residues. Germline CDR1 SNHLY, CDR2 FYNNEI. V was pared by 2 bases and J by 8 bases, with 7 bases between. In DNA, the CDR3 is TGTGCCAGCAGTGAATGGGGGGATGAGCAGTTCTTC. This gives the protein CASSEWGDEQFF.

The gene calls are TRBV25-1 and TRBJ1-4; D call uncertain. The CDR3 spans 16 residues. Germline V gene sequence: CDR1 MGHDK, CDR2 SYGVNS. Trimming removed 0 bases from V and 7 bases from J, with 15 bases in between. CDR3 sequence (DNA): TGTGCCAGCAGTGAATACGGAGGGTGGGTAGGTGAAAAACTGTTTTTT. The encoded protein is CASSEYGGWVGEKLFF. Using reference TRBV25-1 and TRBJ1-4 for the parts outside the CDR3, the full variable domain is EADIYQTPRYLVIGTGKKITLECSQTMGHDKMYWYQQDPGMELHLIHYSYGVNSTEKGDLSSESTVSRIRTEHFPLTLESARPSHTSQYLCASSEYGGWVGEKLFFGSGTQLSVL.

The gene calls are TRBV19 and TRBJ2-2; maybe TRBD1 (5 bases). The germline CDR1 and CDR2 sequences are LNHDA and SQIVND (reference sequence). This CDR3 has 13 residues. V was trimmed by 7 bases and J by 3 bases, leaving 9 bases between them. The DNA of the CDR3 is TGTGCCAGTACCATCAGGGACACCGGGGAGCTGTTTTTT. It translates to CASTIRDTGELFF.

The chain employs TRBV2 and TRBJ2-2, with no clear D. Germline values: CDR1 SNHLY, CDR2 FYNNEI. Trimming stripped 6 bases from V and 4 bases from J, with 18 bases between. The CDR3 extends over 16 amino acids. The CDR3 sequence is CASRISRKAGTGELFF. The CDR3 DNA sequence: TGTGCCAGCAGGATATCCCGGAAGGCTGGCACCGGGGAGCTGTTTTTT. The full variable domain, rest sourced from reference TRBV2 and TRBJ2-2, is EPEVTQTPSHQVTQMGQEVILRCVPISNHLYFYWYRQILGQKVEFLVSFYNNEISEKSEIFDDQFSVERPDGSNFTLKIRSTKLEDSAMYFCASRISRKAGTGELFFGEGSRLTVL.

This clonotype occurred a few times. The genes are TRBV5-1 and TRBJ2-3; D perhaps matches TRBD1 (5 bases). The V gene lost 4 bases and the J gene lost 2 bases, with 14 bases spanning the gap. The CDR3 runs 15 residues. Germline V gene lookup returns CDR1 SGHRS and CDR2 YFSETQ. The CDR3 loop reads CASSPVRVLTDTQYF. The CDR3 DNA reads as TGCGCCAGCAGCCCTGTCAGGGTCCTCACAGATACGCAGTATTTT.

DNA for the CDR3: TGTGCCAGCAGTGACGGGGACCCTACGCTGCAGTACTTC. Protein product: CASSDGDPTLQYF. The V gene is TRBV6-1, the J gene TRBJ2-7; D might be TRBD1 or TRBD2, each matching 5 bases. Trimming removed 3 bases from V and 9 bases from J, with 15 bases in between. Germline CDR1 is MNHNS and CDR2 is SASEGT. The CDR3 contains 13 residues.